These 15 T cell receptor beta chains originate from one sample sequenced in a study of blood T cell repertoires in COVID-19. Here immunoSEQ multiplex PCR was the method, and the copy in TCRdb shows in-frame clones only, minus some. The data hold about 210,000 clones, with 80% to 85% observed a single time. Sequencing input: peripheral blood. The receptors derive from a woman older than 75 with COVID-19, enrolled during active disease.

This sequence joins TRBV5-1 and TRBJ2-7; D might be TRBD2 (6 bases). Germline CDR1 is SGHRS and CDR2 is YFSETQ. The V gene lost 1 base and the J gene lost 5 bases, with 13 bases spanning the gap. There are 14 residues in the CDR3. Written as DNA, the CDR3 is TGCGCCAGCAGCTTGTCCCGGGGGTCCCACGAGCAGTACTTC. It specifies CASSLSRGSHEQYF. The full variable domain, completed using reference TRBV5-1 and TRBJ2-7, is KAGVTQTPRYLIKTRGQQVTLSCSPISGHRSVSWYQQTPGQGLQFLFEYFSETQRNKGNFPGRFSGRQFSNSRSEMNVSTLELGDSALYLCASSLSRGSHEQYFGPGTRLTVT.

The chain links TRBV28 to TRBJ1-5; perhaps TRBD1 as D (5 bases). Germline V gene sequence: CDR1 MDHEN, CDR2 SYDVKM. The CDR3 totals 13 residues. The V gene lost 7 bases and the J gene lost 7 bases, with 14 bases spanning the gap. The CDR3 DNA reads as TGTGCCAGCACGGGCCGGGGGGTGCAGCCCCAGCATTTT. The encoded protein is CASTGRGVQPQHF.

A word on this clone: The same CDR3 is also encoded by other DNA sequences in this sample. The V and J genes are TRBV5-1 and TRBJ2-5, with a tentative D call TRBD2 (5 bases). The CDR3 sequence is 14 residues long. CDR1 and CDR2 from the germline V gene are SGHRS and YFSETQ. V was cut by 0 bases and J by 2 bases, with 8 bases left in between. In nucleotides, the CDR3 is TGCGCCAGCAGCTTGGGAAGCGGTCAAGAGACCCAGTACTTC. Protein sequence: CASSLGSGQETQYF.

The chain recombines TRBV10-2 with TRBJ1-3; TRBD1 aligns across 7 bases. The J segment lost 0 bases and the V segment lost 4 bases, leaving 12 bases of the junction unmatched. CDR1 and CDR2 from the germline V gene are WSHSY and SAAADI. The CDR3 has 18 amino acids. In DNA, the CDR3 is TGCGCCAGCAGTGTCGCGACAGGGTTTGGGATCTCTGGAAACACCATATATTTT. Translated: CASSVATGFGISGNTIYF.

CDR3 region: CASSQPTGSGTEAFF. DNA of the CDR3: TGTGCCAGCAGCCAGCCGACAGGGTCGGGGACTGAAGCTTTCTTT. V usage is TRBV3-1 (or the pseudogene TRBV3-2) and J usage is TRBJ1-1, with TRBD1 matching over 7 bases. Losses at the gene ends were 3 bases for V and 5 bases for J; bases not matched to a gene: 9. CDR1 and CDR2 from the germline V gene are LGHDT and YNNKEL (reference sequence). This CDR3 contains 15 residues.

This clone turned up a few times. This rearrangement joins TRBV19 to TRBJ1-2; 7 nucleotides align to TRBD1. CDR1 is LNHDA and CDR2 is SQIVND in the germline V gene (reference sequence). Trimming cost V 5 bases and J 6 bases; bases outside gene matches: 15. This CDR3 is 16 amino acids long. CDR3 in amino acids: CASSSSGTALGNGYTF. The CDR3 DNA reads TGTGCCAGTAGTTCCTCCGGGACAGCCTTGGGGAATGGCTACACCTTC. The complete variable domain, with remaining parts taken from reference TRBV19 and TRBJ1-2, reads DGGITQSPKYLFRKEGQNVTLSCEQNLNHDAMYWYRQDPGQGLRLIYYSQIVNDFQKGDIAEGYSVSREKKESFPLTVTSAQKNPTAFYLCASSSSGTALGNGYTFGSGTRLTVV.

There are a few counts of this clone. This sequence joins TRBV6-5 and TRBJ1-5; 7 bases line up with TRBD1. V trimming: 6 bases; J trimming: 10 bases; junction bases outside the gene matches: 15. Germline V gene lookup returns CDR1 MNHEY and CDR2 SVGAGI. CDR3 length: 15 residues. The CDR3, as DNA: TGTGCCAGCAGCGTTACAGGGGTCGTGGGTCAACCCCAGCATTTT. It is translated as CASSVTGVVGQPQHF.

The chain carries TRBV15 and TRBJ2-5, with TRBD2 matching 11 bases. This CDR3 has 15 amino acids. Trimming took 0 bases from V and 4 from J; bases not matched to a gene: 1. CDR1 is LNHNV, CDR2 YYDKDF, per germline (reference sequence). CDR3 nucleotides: TGTGCCACCAGCAGAGATACTAGCGGGGGAGAGACCCAGTACTTC. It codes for CATSRDTSGGETQYF.

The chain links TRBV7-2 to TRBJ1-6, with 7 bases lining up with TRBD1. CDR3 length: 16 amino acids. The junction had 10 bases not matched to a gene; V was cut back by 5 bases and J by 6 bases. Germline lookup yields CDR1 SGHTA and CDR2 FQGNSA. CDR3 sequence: CASSLLTTGSNSPLHF. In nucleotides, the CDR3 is TGTGCCAGCAGCCTGCTGACGACAGGGTCTAATTCACCCCTCCACTTT.

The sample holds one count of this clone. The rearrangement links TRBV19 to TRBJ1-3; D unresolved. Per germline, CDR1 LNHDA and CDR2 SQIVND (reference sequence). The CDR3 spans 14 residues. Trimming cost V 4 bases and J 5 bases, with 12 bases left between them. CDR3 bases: TGTGCCAGTAGTACAGTGGGCTGGAGAAACACCATATATTTT. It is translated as CASSTVGWRNTIYF.

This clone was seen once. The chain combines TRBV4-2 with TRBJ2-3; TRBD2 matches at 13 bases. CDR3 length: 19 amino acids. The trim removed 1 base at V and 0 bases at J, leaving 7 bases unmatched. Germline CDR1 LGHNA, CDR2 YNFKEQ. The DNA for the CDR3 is TGTGCCAGCAGCCAAGGTTGGACTAGCGGGAGACCTAGCACAGATACGCAGTATTTT. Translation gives CASSQGWTSGRPSTDTQYF.

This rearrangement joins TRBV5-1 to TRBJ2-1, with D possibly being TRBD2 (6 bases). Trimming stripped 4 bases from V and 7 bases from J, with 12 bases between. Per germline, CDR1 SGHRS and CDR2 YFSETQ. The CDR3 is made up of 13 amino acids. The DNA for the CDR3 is TGCGCCAGCAGCCAGGGAGGCGAGAATGAGCAGTTCTTC. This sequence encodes CASSQGGENEQFF.

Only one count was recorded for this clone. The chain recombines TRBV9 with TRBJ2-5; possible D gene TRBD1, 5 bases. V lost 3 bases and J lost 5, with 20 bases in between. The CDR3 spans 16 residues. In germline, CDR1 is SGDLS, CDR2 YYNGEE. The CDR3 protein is CASSATGYNARETQYF. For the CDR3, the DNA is TGTGCCAGCAGCGCTACAGGTTACAACGCAAGGGAGACCCAGTACTTC.

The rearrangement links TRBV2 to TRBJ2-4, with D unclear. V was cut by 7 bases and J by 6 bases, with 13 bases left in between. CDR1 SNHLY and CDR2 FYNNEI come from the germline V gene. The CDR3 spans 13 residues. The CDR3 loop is CASTGEGRNIQYF. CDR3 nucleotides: TGTGCCAGCACCGGAGAAGGTCGAAACATTCAGTACTTC.

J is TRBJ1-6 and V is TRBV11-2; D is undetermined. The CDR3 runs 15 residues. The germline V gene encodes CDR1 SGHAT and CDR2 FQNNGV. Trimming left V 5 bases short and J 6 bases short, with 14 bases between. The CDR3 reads CASSPVAVFNSPLHF. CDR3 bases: TGTGCCAGCAGCCCTGTGGCCGTCTTTAATTCACCCCTCCACTTT.